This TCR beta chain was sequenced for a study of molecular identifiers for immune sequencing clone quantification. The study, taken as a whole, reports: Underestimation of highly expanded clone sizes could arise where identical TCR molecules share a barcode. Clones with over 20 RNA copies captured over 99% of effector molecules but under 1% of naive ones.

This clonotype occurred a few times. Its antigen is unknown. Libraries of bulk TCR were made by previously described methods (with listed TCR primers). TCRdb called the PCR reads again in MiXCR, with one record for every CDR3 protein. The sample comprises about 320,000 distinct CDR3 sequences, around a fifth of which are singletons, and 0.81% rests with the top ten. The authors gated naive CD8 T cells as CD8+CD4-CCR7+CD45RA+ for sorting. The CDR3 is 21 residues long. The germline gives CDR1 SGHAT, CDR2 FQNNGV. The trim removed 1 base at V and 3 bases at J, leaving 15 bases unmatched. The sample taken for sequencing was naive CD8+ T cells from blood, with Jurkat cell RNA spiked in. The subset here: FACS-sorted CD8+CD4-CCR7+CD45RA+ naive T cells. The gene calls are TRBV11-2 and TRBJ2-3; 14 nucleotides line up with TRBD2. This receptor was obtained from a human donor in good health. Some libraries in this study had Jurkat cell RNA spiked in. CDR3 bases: TGTGCCAGCAGCTTAGCTCCTCCGGGGACTAGCGGGGGAGCGCTAACAGATACGCAGTATTTT. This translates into CASSLAPPGTSGGALTDTQYF.